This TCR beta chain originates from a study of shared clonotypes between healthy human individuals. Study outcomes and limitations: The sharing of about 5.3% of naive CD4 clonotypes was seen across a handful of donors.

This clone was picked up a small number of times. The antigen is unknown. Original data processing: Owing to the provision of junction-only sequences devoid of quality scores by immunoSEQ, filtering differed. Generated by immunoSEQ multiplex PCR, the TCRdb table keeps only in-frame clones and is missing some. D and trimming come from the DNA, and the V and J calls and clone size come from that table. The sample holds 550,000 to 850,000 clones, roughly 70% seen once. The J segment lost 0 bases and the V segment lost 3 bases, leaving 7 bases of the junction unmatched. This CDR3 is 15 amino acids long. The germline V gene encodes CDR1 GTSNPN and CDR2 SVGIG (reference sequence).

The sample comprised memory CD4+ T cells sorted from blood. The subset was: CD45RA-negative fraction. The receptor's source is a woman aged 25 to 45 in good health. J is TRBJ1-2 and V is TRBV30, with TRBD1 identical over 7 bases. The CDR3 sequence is CAWRKRQGANYGYTF. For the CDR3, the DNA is TGTGCCTGGAGGAAAAGACAGGGAGCTAACTATGGCTACACCTTC. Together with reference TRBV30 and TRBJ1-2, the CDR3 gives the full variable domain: SQTIHQWPATLVQPVGSPLSLECTVEGTSNPNLYWYRQAAGRGLQLLFYSVGIGQISSEVPQNLSASRPQDRQFILSSKKLLLSDSGFYLCAWRKRQGANYGYTFGSGTRLTVV.